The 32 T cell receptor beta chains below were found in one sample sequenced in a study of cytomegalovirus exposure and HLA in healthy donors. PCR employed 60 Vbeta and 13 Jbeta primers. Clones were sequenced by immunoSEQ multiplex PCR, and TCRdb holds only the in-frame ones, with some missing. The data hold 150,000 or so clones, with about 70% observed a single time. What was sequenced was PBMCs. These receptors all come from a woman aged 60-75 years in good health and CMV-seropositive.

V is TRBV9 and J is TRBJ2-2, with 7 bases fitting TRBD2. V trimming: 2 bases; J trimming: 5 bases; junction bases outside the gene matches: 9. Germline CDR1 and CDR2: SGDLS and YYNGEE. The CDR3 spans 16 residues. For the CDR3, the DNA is TGTGCCAGCAGCGTTGAAGCGGGAAGGTCGACCGGGGAGCTGTTTTTT. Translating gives CASSVEAGRSTGELFF.

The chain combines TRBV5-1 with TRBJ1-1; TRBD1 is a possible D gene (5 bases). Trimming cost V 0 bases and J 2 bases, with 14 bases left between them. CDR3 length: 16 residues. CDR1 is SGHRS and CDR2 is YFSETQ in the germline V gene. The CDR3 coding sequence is TGCGCCAGCAGCTTGGGAAGGGTAGGGGTAAACACTGAAGCTTTCTTT. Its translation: CASSLGRVGVNTEAFF.

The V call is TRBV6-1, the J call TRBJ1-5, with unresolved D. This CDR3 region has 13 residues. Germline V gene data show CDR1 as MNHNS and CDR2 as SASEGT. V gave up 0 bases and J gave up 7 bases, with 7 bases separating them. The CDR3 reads CASSEALRQPQHF. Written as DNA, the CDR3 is TGTGCCAGCAGTGAAGCGCTCAGACAGCCCCAGCATTTT.

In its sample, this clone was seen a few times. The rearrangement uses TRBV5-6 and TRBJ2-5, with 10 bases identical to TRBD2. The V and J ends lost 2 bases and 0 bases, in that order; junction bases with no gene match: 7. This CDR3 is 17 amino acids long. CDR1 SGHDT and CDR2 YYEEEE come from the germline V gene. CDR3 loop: CASSLRGLAFYQETQYF. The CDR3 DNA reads TGTGCCAGCAGCTTAAGGGGACTAGCGTTTTACCAAGAGACCCAGTACTTC.

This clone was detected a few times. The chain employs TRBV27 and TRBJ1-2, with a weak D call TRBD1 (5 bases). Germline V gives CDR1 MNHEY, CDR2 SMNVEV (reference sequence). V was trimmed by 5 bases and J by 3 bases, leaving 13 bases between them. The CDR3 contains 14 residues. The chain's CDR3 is CASSGVGRDYGYTF. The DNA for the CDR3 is TGTGCCAGCAGTGGAGTCGGCAGGGACTATGGCTACACCTTC.

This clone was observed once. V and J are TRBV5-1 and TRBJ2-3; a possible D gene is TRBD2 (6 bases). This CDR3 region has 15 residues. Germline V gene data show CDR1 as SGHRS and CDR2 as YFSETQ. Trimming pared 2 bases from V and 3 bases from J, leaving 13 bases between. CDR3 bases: TGCGCCAGCAGCTTAGGCGGGAAGGTTACAGATACGCAGTATTTT. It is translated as CASSLGGKVTDTQYF.

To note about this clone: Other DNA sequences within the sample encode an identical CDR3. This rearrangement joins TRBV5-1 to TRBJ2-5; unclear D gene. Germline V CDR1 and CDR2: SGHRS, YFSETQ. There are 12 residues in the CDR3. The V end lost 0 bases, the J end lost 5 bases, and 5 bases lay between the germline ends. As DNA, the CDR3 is TGCGCCAGCAGCTTGGCCGGTGAGACCCAGTACTTC. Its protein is CASSLAGETQYF.

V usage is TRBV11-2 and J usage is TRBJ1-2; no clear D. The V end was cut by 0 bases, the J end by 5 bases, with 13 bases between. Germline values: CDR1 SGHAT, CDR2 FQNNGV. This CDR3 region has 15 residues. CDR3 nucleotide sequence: TGTGCCAGCAGCTTAGATGGCGGGTCTGGGTATGGCTACACCTTC. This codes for CASSLDGGSGYGYTF.

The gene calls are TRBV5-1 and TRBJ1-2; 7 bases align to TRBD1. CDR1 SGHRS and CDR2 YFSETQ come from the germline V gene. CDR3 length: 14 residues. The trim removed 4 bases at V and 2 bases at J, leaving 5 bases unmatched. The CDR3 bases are TGCGCCAGCAGCCCGGGACAGATCAACTATGGCTACACCTTC. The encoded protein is CASSPGQINYGYTF.

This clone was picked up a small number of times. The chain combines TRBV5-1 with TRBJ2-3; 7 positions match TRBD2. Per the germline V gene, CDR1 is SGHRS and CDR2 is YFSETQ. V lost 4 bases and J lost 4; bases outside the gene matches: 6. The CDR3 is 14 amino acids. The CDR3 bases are TGCGCCAGCAGCCTCGGACTAGTTCCAGATACGCAGTATTTT. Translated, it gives CASSLGLVPDTQYF. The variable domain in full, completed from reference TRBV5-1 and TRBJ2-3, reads KAGVTQTPRYLIKTRGQQVTLSCSPISGHRSVSWYQQTPGQGLQFLFEYFSETQRNKGNFPGRFSGRQFSNSRSEMNVSTLELGDSALYLCASSLGLVPDTQYFGPGTRLTVL.

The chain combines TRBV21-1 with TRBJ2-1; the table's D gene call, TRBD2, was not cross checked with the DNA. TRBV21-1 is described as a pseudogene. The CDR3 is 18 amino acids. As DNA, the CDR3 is TGTGCCAGCAGCAAAGTAGCAGCGGGAGACCTCTCCTACAATGAGCAGTTCTTC. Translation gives CASSKVAAGDLSYNEQFF.

The CDR3 DNA reads TGTGCCAGCAGGTTTCTGGCGGGAGAACCCTACGAGCAGTACTTC. Its protein product is CASRFLAGEPYEQYF. The chain recombines TRBV27 with TRBJ2-7; 7 bases align to TRBD2. This CDR3 contains 15 residues. Looked up from germline, CDR1 is MNHEY and CDR2 is SMNVEV (reference sequence). V gave up 6 bases and J gave up 2 bases; unmatched junction bases: 10.

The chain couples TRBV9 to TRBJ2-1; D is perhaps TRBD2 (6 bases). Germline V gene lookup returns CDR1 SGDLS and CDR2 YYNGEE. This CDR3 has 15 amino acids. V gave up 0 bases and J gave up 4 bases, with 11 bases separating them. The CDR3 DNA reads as TGTGCCAGCAGCGTAGGGAGGGGTGGATACAATGAGCAGTTCTTC. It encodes CASSVGRGGYNEQFF.

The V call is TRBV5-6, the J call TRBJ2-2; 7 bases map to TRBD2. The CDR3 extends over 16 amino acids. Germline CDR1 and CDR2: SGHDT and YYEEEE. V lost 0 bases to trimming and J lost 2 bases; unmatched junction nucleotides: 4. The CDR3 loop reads CASSLGLATNTGELFF. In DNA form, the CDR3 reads TGTGCCAGCAGCTTGGGACTAGCTACAAACACCGGGGAGCTGTTTTTT.

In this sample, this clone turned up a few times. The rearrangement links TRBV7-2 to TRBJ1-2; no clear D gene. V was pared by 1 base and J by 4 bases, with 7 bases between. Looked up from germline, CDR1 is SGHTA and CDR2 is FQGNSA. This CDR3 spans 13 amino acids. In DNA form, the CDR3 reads TGTGCCAGCAGCTTAGTAGGGAGCTATGGCTACACCTTC. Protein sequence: CASSLVGSYGYTF.

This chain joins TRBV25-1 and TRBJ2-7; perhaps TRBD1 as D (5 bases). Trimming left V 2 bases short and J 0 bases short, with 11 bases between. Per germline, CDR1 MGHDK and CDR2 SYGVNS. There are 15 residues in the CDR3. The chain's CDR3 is CASSEDRTTSYEQYF. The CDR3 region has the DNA TGTGCCAGCAGTGAAGACAGAACCACCTCCTACGAGCAGTACTTC.

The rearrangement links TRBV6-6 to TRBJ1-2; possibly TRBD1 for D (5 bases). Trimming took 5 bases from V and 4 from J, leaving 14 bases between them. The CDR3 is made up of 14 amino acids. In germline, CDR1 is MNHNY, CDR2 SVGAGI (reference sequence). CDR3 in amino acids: CASSHRQGGYGYTF. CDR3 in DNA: TGTGCCAGCAGTCACAGGCAGGGTGGCTATGGCTACACCTTC.

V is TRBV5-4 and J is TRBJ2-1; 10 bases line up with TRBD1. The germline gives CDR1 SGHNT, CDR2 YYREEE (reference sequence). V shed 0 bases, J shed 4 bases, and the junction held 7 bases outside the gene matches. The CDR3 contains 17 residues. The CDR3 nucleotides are TGTGCCAGCAGCTTGGACCCGACAGGGGGCTTTTACAATGAGCAGTTCTTC. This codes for CASSLDPTGGFYNEQFF.

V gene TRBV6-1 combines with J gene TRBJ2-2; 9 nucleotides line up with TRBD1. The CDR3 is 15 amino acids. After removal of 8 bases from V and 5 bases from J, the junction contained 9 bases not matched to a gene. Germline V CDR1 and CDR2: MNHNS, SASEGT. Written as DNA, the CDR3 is TGTGCCAGCTACAGGGGGCTTCGAGGGACCGGGGAGCTGTTTTTT. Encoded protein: CASYRGLRGTGELFF.

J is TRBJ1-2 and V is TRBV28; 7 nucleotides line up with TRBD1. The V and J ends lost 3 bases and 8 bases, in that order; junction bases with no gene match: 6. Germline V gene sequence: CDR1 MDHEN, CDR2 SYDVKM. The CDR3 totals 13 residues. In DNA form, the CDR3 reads TGTGCCAGCAGTTTTAGGGCAGGGGGAGGCTACACCTTC. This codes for CASSFRAGGGYTF.

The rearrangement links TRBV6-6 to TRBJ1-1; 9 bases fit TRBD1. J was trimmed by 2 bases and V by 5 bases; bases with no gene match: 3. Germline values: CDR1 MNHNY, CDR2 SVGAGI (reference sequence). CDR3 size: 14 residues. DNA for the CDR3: TGTGCCAGCAGTCCACAGGGGGCTAACACTGAAGCTTTCTTT. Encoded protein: CASSPQGANTEAFF.

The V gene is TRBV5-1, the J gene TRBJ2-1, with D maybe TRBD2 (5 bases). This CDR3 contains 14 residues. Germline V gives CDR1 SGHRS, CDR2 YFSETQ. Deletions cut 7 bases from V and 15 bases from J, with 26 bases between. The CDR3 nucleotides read TGCGCCAGCGCTGGGTCTCTTTCAGCGGAAATTCGGTTCTTC. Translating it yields CASAGSLSAEIRFF.

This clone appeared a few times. Written as DNA, the CDR3 is TGTGCCTGGAGTGGGAGTCAGGGGGAAAAAGCTTTCTTT. Its translation: CAWSGSQGEKAFF. The V and J genes are TRBV30 and TRBJ1-1; 7 bases map to TRBD1. Trimming cost V 1 base and J 9 bases; bases outside gene matches: 8. Germline V gene sequence: CDR1 GTSNPN, CDR2 SVGIG (reference sequence). The CDR3 runs to 13 residues.

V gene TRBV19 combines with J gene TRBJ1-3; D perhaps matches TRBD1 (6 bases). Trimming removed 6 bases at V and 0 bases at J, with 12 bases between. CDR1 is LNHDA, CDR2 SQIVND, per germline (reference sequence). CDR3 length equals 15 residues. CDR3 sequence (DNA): TGTGCCAGTAGATTGACAGGCGACTCTGGAAACACCATATATTTT. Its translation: CASRLTGDSGNTIYF.

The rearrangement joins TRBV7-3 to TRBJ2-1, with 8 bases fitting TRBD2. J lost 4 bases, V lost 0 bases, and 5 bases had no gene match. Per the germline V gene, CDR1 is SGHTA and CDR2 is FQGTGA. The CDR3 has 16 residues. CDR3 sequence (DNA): TGTGCCAGCAGCTTAACTACGGGAGGGGGGTACAATGAGCAGTTCTTC. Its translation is CASSLTTGGGYNEQFF. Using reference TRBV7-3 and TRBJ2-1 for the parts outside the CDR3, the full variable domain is GAGVSQTPSNKVTEKGKYVELRCDPISGHTALYWYRQSLGQGPEFLIYFQGTGAADDSGLPNDRFFAVRPEGSVSTLKIQRTERGDSAVYLCASSLTTGGGYNEQFFGPGTRLTVL.

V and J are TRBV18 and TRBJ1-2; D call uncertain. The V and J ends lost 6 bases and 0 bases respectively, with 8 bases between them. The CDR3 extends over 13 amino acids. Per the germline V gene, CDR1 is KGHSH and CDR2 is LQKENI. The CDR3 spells CASSTAPNYGYTF. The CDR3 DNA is TGTGCCAGCTCCACAGCCCCTAACTATGGCTACACCTTC.

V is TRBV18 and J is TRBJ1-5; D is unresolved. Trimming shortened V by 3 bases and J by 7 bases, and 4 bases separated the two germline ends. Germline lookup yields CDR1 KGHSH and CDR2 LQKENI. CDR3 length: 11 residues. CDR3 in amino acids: CASSPFQPQHF. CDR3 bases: TGTGCCAGCTCACCCTTCCAGCCCCAGCATTTT. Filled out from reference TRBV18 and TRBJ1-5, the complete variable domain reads NAGVMQNPRHLVRRRGQEARLRCSPMKGHSHVYWYRQLPEEGLKFMVYLQKENIIDESGMPKERFSAEFPKEGPSILRIQQVVRGDSAAYFCASSPFQPQHFGDGTRLSIL.

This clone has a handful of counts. CDR3 region: CASSLGGRVNTGELFF. The CDR3 DNA sequence: TGTGCCAGCAGCTTAGGAGGGAGGGTAAACACCGGGGAGCTGTTTTTT. The chain recombines TRBV7-3 with TRBJ2-2; 7 bases match TRBD2. Looked up from germline, CDR1 is SGHTA and CDR2 is FQGTGA. This CDR3 is 16 amino acids long. Unmatched junction bases numbered 5, after V lost 2 bases and J lost 2 bases.

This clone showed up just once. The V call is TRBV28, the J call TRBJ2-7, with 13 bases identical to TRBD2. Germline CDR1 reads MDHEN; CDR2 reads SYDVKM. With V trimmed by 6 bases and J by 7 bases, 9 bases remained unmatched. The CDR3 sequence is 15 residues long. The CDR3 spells CASRTQGLAGFEQYF. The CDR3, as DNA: TGTGCCAGCAGAACACAGGGACTAGCGGGGTTTGAGCAGTACTTC.

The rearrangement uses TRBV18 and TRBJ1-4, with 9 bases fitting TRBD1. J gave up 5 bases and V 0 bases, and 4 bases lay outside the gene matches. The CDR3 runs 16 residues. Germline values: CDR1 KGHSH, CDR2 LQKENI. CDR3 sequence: CASSPPNGQGNEKLFF. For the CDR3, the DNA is TGTGCCAGCTCACCACCCAACGGACAGGGGAATGAAAAACTGTTTTTT.

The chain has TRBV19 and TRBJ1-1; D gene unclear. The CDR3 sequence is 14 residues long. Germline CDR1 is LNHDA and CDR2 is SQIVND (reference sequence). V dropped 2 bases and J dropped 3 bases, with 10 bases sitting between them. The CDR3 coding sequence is TGTGCCAGTAGTATACGGGTCGCGGACACTGAAGCTTTCTTT. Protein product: CASSIRVADTEAFF.

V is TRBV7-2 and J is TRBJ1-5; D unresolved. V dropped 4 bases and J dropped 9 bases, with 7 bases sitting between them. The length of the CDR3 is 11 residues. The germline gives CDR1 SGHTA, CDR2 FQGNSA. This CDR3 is CASSSSGPQHF. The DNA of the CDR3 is TGTGCCAGCAGCTCAAGCGGGCCCCAGCATTTT.